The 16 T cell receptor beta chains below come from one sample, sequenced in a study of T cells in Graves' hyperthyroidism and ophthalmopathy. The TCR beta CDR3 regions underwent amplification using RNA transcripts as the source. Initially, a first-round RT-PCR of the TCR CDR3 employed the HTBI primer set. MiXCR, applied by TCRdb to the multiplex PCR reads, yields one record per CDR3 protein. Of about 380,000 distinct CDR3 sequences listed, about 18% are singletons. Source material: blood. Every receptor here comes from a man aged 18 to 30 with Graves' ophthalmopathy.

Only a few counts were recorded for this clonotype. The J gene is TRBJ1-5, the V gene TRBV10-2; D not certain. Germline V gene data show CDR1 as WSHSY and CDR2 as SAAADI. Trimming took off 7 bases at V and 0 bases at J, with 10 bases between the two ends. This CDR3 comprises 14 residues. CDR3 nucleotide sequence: TGCGCCAGCAACTTCGGGGATAGCAATCAGCCCCAGCATTTT. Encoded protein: CASNFGDSNQPQHF.

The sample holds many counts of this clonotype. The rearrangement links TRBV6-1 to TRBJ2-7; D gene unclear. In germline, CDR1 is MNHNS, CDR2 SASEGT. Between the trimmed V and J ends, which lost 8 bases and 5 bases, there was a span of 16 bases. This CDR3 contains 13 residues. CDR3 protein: CASSARWNHEQYF. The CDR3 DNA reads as TGTGCCAGCTCGGCTCGATGGAACCACGAGCAGTACTTC.

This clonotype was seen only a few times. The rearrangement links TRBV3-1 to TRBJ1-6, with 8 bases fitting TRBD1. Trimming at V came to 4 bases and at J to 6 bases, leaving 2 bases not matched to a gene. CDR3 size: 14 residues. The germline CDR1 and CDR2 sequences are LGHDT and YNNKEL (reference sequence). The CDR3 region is CASSPTGANSPLHF. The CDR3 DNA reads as TGTGCCAGCAGCCCGACAGGGGCTAATTCACCCCTCCACTTT. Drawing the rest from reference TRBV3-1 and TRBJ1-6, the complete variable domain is DTAVSQTPKYLVTQMGNDKSIKCEQNLGHDTMYWYKQDSKKFLKIMFSYNNKELIINETVPNRFSPKSPDKAHLNLHINSLELGDSAVYFCASSPTGANSPLHFGNGTRLTVT.

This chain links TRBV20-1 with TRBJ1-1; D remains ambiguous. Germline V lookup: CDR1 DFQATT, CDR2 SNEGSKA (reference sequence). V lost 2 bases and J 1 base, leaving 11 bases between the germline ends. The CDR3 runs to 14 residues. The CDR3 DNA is TGCAGTGCTAGAATCGGCAGCCCGAACACTGAAGCTTTCTTT. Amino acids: CSARIGSPNTEAFF.

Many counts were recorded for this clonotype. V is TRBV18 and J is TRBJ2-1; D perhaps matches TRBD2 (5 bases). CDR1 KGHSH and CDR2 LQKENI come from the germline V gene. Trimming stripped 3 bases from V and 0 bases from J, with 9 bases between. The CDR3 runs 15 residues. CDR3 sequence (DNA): TGTGCCAGCTCACCGAAGAGGGCCTCCTACAATGAGCAGTTCTTC. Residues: CASSPKRASYNEQFF.

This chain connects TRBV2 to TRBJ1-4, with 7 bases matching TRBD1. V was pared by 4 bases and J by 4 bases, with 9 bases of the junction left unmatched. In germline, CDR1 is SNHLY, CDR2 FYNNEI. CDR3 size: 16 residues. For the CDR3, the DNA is TGTGCCAGCAGTGTAGGCCCCAGGGGGTTTAATGAAAAACTGTTTTTT. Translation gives CASSVGPRGFNEKLFF.

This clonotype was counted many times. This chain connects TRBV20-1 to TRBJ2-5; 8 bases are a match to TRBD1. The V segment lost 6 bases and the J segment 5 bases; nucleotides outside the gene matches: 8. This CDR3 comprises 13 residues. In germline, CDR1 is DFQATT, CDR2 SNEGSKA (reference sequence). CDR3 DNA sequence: TGCAGTGCCCCACGACAGGGGAGGGAGACCCAGTACTTC. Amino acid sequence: CSAPRQGRETQYF.

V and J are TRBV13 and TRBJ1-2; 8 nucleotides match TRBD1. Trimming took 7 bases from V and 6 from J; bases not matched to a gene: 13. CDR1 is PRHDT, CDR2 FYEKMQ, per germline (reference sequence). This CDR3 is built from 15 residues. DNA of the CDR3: TGTGCCAGCAACACCGGGACAGGAACCCGGGATGGCTACACCTTC. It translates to CASNTGTGTRDGYTF. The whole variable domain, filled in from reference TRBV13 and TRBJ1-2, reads AAGVIQSPRHLIKEKRETATLKCYPIPRHDTVYWYQQGPGQDPQFLISFYEKMQSDKGSIPDRFSAQQFSDYHSELNMSSLELGDSALYFCASNTGTGTRDGYTFGSGTRLTVV.

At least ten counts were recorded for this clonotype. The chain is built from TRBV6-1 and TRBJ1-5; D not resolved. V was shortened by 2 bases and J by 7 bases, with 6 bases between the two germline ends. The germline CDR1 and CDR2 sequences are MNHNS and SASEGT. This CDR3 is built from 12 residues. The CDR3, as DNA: TGTGCCAGCAGTGAACTTGAACAGCCCCAGCATTTT. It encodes CASSELEQPQHF.

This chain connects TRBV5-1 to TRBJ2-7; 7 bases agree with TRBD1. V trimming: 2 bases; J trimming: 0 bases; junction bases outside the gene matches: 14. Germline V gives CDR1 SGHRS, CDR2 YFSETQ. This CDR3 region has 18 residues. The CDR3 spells CASSFGPITGDPSYEQYF. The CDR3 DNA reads TGCGCCAGCAGCTTCGGACCGATAACAGGGGACCCCTCCTACGAGCAGTACTTC.

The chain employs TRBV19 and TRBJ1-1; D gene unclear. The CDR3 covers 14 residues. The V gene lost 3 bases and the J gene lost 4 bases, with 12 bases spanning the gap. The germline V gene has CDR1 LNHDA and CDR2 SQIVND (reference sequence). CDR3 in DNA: TGTGCCAGTAGTATGAGACGAGAAGGCACTGAAGCTTTCTTT. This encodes CASSMRREGTEAFF.

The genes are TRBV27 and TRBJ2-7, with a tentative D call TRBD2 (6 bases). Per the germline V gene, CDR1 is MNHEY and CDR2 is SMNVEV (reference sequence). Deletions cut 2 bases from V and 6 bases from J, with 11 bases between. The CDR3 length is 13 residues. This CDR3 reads CASSLGRGVEQYF. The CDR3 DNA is TGTGCCAGCAGTTTAGGCCGCGGGGTCGAGCAGTACTTC.

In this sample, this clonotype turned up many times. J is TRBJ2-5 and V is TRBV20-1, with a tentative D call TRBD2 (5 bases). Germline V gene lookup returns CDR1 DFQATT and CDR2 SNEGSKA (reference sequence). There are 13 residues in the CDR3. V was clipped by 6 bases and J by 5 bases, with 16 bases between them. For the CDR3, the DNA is TGCAGTGCACCCGGAGGTTGGGTTGAGACCCAGTACTTC. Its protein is CSAPGGWVETQYF.

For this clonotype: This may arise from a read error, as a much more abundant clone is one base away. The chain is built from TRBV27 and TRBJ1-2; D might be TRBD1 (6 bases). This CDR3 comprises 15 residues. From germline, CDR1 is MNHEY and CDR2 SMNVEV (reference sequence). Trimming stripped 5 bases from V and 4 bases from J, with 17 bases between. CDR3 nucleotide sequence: TGTGCCAGCAGTAAAAACAGGGAGGGGAGCTATGGCTACACCTTC. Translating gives CASSKNREGSYGYTF.

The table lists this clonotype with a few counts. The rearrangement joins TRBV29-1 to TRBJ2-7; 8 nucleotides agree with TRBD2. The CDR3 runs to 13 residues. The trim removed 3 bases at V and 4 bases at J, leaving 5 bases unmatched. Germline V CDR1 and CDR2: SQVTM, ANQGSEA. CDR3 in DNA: TGCAGCGTTGAGACTAGCGTACAATACGAGCAGTACTTC. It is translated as CSVETSVQYEQYF.

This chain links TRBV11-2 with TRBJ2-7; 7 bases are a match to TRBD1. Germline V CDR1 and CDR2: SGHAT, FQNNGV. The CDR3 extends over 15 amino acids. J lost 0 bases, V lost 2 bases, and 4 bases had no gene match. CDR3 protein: CASSLFWTGSYEQYF. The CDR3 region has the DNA TGTGCCAGCAGCTTATTCTGGACAGGCTCCTACGAGCAGTACTTC.